The 23 T cell receptor beta chains in this list originate from one sample, sequenced in a study of siplizumab effects on memory and regulatory T cells. The data were produced by immunoSEQ multiplex PCR, yet TCRdb's version contains in-frame clones alone and is incomplete. This table has some 46,000 clones, about 93% appearing once. Sequenced: CD8+ T cells sorted from blood. The receptor source for this set is a human donor in good health.

The genes are TRBV7-9 and TRBJ2-7; D unresolved. Germline loops: CDR1 SEHNR, CDR2 FQNEAQ (reference sequence). Trimming removed 2 bases at V and 7 bases at J, with 12 bases between. This CDR3 contains 13 residues. CDR3 sequence: CASSLTPFREQYF. CDR3 in DNA: TGTGCCAGCAGCTTAACCCCGTTCAGGGAGCAGTACTTC.

This chain links TRBV27 with TRBJ2-1; no definite D call. This CDR3 is built from 13 residues. The germline V gene encodes CDR1 MNHEY and CDR2 SMNVEV (reference sequence). V dropped 3 bases and J dropped 7 bases, with 10 bases sitting between them. This CDR3 is CASSFPSSNEQFF. The CDR3 coding sequence is TGTGCCAGCAGTTTCCCTAGTTCAAATGAGCAGTTCTTC.

This chain joins TRBV2 and TRBJ2-7; no clear D gene. Trimming pared 2 bases from V and 7 bases from J, leaving 12 bases between. CDR1 is SNHLY, CDR2 FYNNEI, per germline. CDR3 length: 13 amino acids. The CDR3 bases are TGTGCCAGCAGTGAATTCCGGGTTTGGGAGCAGTACTTC. Its translation: CASSEFRVWEQYF.

The CDR3 spells CASSSGFPRLYF. The DNA of the CDR3 is TGTGCCAGCAGCTCAGGCTTCCCGAGACTGTACTTC. This sequence joins TRBV7-9 and TRBJ2-7; D not resolved. This CDR3 spans 12 amino acids. The V gene's germline CDR1 is SEHNR and CDR2 FQNEAQ (reference sequence). The ends were cut back, 4 bases at V and 12 bases at J, with 16 bases in the middle.

This chain uses TRBV29-1 with TRBJ2-1; 13 positions agree with TRBD2. Germline-derived CDR1 and CDR2 are SQVTM and ANQGSEA. This CDR3 contains 18 residues. V was clipped by 0 bases and J by 5 bases; unmatched bases: 10. The CDR3 DNA sequence: TGCAGCGTTGAAGATCTTTTGACTAGCGGGAGGAAGGACAATGAGCAGTTCTTC. It encodes CSVEDLLTSGRKDNEQFF.

The chain employs TRBV7-6 and TRBJ1-1; no reliable D call. V lost 5 bases, J lost 0 bases, and 10 bases lay in between. CDR3 length equals 14 residues. Germline V gene sequence: CDR1 SGHVS, CDR2 FNYEAQ. The CDR3 spells CASSLTPMNTEAFF. In DNA form, the CDR3 reads TGTGCCAGCAGCCTCACACCCATGAACACTGAAGCTTTCTTT.

V is TRBV27 and J is TRBJ2-7, with D tentatively TRBD2 (5 bases). The ends were cut back, 10 bases at V and 4 bases at J, with 11 bases in the middle. The CDR3 runs to 11 residues. Germline CDR1 reads MNHEY; CDR2 reads SMNVEV (reference sequence). The CDR3 DNA reads TGTGCCACCCTCCGGGATTACGAGCAGTACTTC. Its translation: CATLRDYEQYF.

This clone was observed a single time. The chain links TRBV19 to TRBJ2-1; 7 bases fit TRBD2. The length of the CDR3 is 15 residues. Germline CDR1 and CDR2: LNHDA and SQIVND (reference sequence). Unmatched junction bases numbered 3, after V lost 1 base and J lost 3 bases. The CDR3 reads CASSIASGYYNEQFF. CDR3 coding DNA: TGTGCCAGTAGTATAGCTAGCGGATACTACAATGAGCAGTTCTTC.

This clone was counted only a few times. The CDR3 sequence is CASSQRGQGSYGYTF. CDR3 nucleotide sequence: TGTGCCAGCAGCCAAAGGGGACAGGGAAGCTATGGCTACACCTTC. The V call is TRBV5-4, the J call TRBJ1-2, with 9 bases identical to TRBD1. The CDR3 contains 15 residues. Germline values: CDR1 SGHNT, CDR2 YYREEE (reference sequence). The trim removed 4 bases at V and 4 bases at J, leaving 8 bases unmatched.

The V gene is TRBV28, the J gene TRBJ2-1; perhaps TRBD2 as D (5 bases). The V gene's germline CDR1 is MDHEN and CDR2 SYDVKM. There are 15 residues in the CDR3. Trimming shortened V by 8 bases and J by 8 bases, and 22 bases separated the two germline ends. For the CDR3, the DNA is TGTGCCAGCGCACGACGAGTGGAACTAGTCGATGAGCAGTTCTTC. Its protein product is CASARRVELVDEQFF.

The V and J genes are TRBV11-2 and TRBJ2-2; D gene ambiguous. Germline loops: CDR1 SGHAT, CDR2 FQNNGV. Deletions cut 0 bases from V and 2 bases from J, with 7 bases between. The CDR3 has 15 amino acids. This chain's CDR3 is CASSLEYYNTGELFF. The CDR3 bases are TGTGCCAGCAGCTTAGAGTACTATAACACCGGGGAGCTGTTTTTT.

This clone occurred a few times. J is TRBJ2-7 and V is TRBV28, with 9 bases fitting TRBD2. From germline, CDR1 is MDHEN and CDR2 SYDVKM. The CDR3 consists of 17 residues. The J segment lost 5 bases and the V segment lost 1 base, leaving 12 bases of the junction unmatched. The CDR3 reads CASSLFGLAGERDEQYF. The CDR3 DNA reads TGTGCCAGCAGTTTATTCGGGTTAGCGGGAGAGCGGGACGAGCAGTACTTC.

The chain links TRBV7-9 to TRBJ2-1, with D unclear. The germline V gene encodes CDR1 SEHNR and CDR2 FQNEAQ (reference sequence). Trimming cost V 1 base and J 3 bases, with 7 bases left between them. CDR3 length: 14 residues. The CDR3 reads CASSLDRYYNEQFF. In DNA, the CDR3 is TGTGCCAGCAGCTTAGACCGTTACTACAATGAGCAGTTCTTC. Together with reference TRBV7-9 and TRBJ2-1, the CDR3 gives the full variable domain: DTGVSQNPRHKITKRGQNVTFRCDPISEHNRLYWYRQTLGQGPEFLTYFQNEAQLEKSRLLSDRFSAERPKGSFSTLEIQRTEQGDSAMYLCASSLDRYYNEQFFGPGTRLTVL.

The rearrangement uses TRBV4-1 and TRBJ2-7; unclear D gene. CDR3 length: 15 residues. Germline CDR1 is MGHRA and CDR2 is YSYEKL. V was pared by 4 bases and J by 2 bases, with 15 bases between. The CDR3 sequence: CASSLRTQITYEQYF. The CDR3 nucleotides are TGCGCCAGCAGCCTTAGGACCCAGATTACCTACGAGCAGTACTTC.

V gene TRBV11-2 combines with J gene TRBJ1-1; D is perhaps TRBD1 (6 bases). Germline V lookup: CDR1 SGHAT, CDR2 FQNNGV. V was shortened by 5 bases and J by 4 bases, with 11 bases between the two germline ends. This CDR3 comprises 13 residues. CDR3 bases: TGTGCCAGCAGCCGACCAGGGGTCACTGAAGCTTTCTTT. It codes for CASSRPGVTEAFF.

The chain employs TRBV4-1 and TRBJ1-1; 7 bases align to TRBD1. Germline loops: CDR1 MGHRA, CDR2 YSYEKL. The CDR3 covers 13 residues. The trim removed 5 bases at V and 3 bases at J, leaving 3 bases unmatched. The DNA of the CDR3 is TGCGCCAGCAGCATACAGGGGTACACTGAAGCTTTCTTT. This encodes CASSIQGYTEAFF.

V gene TRBV27 combines with J gene TRBJ1-1; TRBD1 might be the D (5 bases). Trimming removed 0 bases at V and 5 bases at J, with 13 bases between. The CDR3 extends over 15 amino acids. The germline V gene has CDR1 MNHEY and CDR2 SMNVEV (reference sequence). Here the CDR3 reads CASSLSQGSLTEAFF. The CDR3 DNA sequence: TGTGCCAGCAGTTTATCCCAGGGTAGTTTAACTGAAGCTTTCTTT.

This clone was counted once. This chain connects TRBV27 to TRBJ2-7, with D possibly TRBD1 on 5 matching bases. V was pared by 2 bases and J by 3 bases, with 17 bases between. There are 16 residues in the CDR3. The germline V gene has CDR1 MNHEY and CDR2 SMNVEV (reference sequence). The CDR3 is CASSLGFGDRYYEQYF. The CDR3 nucleotides read TGTGCCAGCAGTTTAGGATTTGGAGACAGATACTACGAGCAGTACTTC.

A few counts support this clone. The rearrangement joins TRBV14 to TRBJ1-4, with D tentatively TRBD1 (5 bases). This CDR3 has 17 amino acids. The V end was cut by 0 bases, the J end by 6 bases, with 17 bases between. Germline V gives CDR1 SGHDN, CDR2 FVKESK. This CDR3 is CASSQEGTENIYEKLFF. Written as DNA, the CDR3 is TGTGCCAGCAGCCAAGAAGGGACTGAGAACATATATGAAAAACTGTTTTTT.

V usage is TRBV9 and J usage is TRBJ2-4; no reliable D call. The CDR3 runs to 17 residues. Trimming pared 4 bases from V and 2 bases from J, leaving 19 bases between. CDR1 and CDR2 (germline): SGDLS, YYNGEE. CDR3: CASSPHSTPSTKNIQYF. For the CDR3, the DNA is TGTGCCAGCAGCCCTCACTCGACCCCTTCAACCAAAAACATTCAGTACTTC.

CDR3 loop: CASSSVITTSGAVYEQYF. As DNA, the CDR3 is TGTGCCAGCAGCTCGGTAATCACGACTAGCGGGGCTGTATACGAGCAGTACTTC. The chain couples TRBV7-9 to TRBJ2-5, with 11 bases identical to TRBD2. Matching the DNA end better, TRBJ2-7 makes the J call doubtful. The CDR3 totals 18 residues. Germline V gene lookup returns CDR1 SEHNR and CDR2 FQNEAQ (reference sequence).

The rearrangement links TRBV27 to TRBJ2-7; D gene uncertain. This CDR3 comprises 16 residues. Germline V gene lookup returns CDR1 MNHEY and CDR2 SMNVEV (reference sequence). V lost 5 bases and J lost 0, with 17 bases in between. The CDR3 spells CASSPRLAAVSYEQYF. In DNA, the CDR3 is TGTGCCAGCAGTCCCCGATTAGCCGCAGTCTCCTACGAGCAGTACTTC.

The rearrangement links TRBV21-1 to TRBJ2-2; the D call of TRBD2 is as the table states it, not checked on the DNA. TRBV21-1 is termed a pseudogene. The CDR3 sequence is 15 residues long. CDR3 sequence reads: CASSNRLVPTGELFF. The DNA for the CDR3 is TGTGCCAGCAGCAATCGACTAGTTCCCACCGGGGAGCTGTTTTTT.